This T cell receptor beta chain originates from a study of lymphopenia after photon versus proton radiotherapy. Study-level results: Post-nadir diversity loss with photons came from oligoclonal expansion, particularly CD8+ Temra cells. Larger post-nadir TCR diversity loss correlated inversely with survival in deceased patients. Under photons, naive T cells and diversity fell while effector/memory populations rose.

V was pared by 2 bases and J by 2 bases, with 7 bases between. Germline CDR1 and CDR2: MNHEY and SMNVEV (reference sequence). CDR3 size: 13 residues. By its share, this clone is medium-sized. The antigen remains undetermined. At the DNA level, this CDR3 is encoded by other sequences in the same sample as well. Profiled with immunoSEQ multiplex PCR; TCRdb holds only in-frame clones, not every one. The repertoire holds a few thousand clones, with around 69% as singletons. Source: peripheral blood, taken from a patient treated with proton-based radiotherapy. J is TRBJ2-7 and V is TRBV27; the D is unclear. The clonotype was recovered from an older man with esophageal cancer. For the CDR3, the DNA is TGTGCCAGCAGTTTAGGGGTCGCCTACGAGCAGTACTTC. Amino acid sequence: CASSLGVAYEQYF.